This section outlines one T cell receptor (beta chain) sequence together with its context. Antigen specificity is unknown. Subsets of CD8+ T cells were each sorted in triplicate at approximately 270,000 cells apiece. Naive CD8+ T cells showed a CD45RO-CCR7+CD27+CD95- phenotype. CDR3 length equals 14 residues. Germline CDR1 is MNHEY and CDR2 is SVGEGT. These data originate in a study of CXCR3-negative and CXCR3-positive naive CD8 T cells. The TRB cDNA libraries were prepared by 5' RACE with UMI labels. TCRdb re-called the 5' RACE reads and catalogs CDR3 proteins one per entry, DNA excluded. This sample contains over 40,000 distinct CDR3 sequences. Regarding the study as a whole: Memory cells differed in TRBV-TRBJ usage, but naive CXCR3-negative and CXCR3-positive cells had similar usage.

The source is a human donor in good health. Some clones in this sample may be carry-over from other donors' samples. Sequenced material: naive CXCR3- CD8+ T cells from blood. The sample's subset: CD45RO-CCR7+CD27+CD95- naive CD8+ T cells lacking CXCR3 (TNR3-). The V and J genes are TRBV6-2 or TRBV6-3 and TRBJ2-1. The chain's CDR3 is CASSYYDDIDEQFF.